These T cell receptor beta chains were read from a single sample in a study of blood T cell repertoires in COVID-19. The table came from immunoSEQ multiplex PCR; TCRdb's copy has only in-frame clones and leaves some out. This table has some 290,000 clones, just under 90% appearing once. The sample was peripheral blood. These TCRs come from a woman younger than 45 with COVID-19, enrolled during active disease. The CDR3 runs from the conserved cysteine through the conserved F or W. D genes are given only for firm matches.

CASSRGGGRPETQYF,TGTGCCAGCAGCCGGGGAGGAGGGCGTCCAGAGACCCAGTACTTC,15,TRBV13,NA,TRBJ2-5
CASSFKGAGNTIYF,TGTGCCAGCAGTTTTAAGGGGGCTGGAAACACCATATATTTT,14,TRBV27,NA,TRBJ1-3
CASSAGYYEQYF,TGTGCCAGCAGCGCCGGTTACTACGAGCAGTACTTC,12,TRBV11-2,NA,TRBJ2-7
CATCVGGARTDTQYF,TGTGCCACTTGTGTGGGGGGTGCTCGCACAGATACGCAGTATTTT,15,TRBV15,NA,TRBJ2-3
CASGLRLAGNRRSNEQFF,TGTGCTAGTGGTTTGAGGCTAGCGGGGAACCGTCGAAGTAATGAGCAGTTCTTC,18,TRBV12-5,TRBD2,TRBJ2-1
CASCGGDSYEQYF,TGTGCCAGCTGCGGGGGGGACTCCTACGAGCAGTACTTC,13,TRBV2,TRBD2,TRBJ2-7
CASSQDPGNTGELFF,TGTGCCAGCAGCCAAGATCCGGGGAACACCGGGGAGCTGTTTTTT,15,TRBV4-2,NA,TRBJ2-2
CASSTQGQPQHF,TGTGCCAGCAGCACACAGGGACAGCCCCAGCATTTT,12,TRBV7-2,NA,TRBJ1-5
CASSQAASIQGSGVF,TGCGCCAGCAGCCAAGCCGCGTCGATTCAGGGGAGCGGGGTCTTT,15,TRBV4-1,NA,TRBJ1-1
CASSSPPAGGVDTGELFF,TGTGCCAGCAGCTCACCTCCAGCGGGGGGCGTCGACACCGGGGAGCTGTTTTTT,18,TRBV6-2/TRBV6-3,TRBD2,TRBJ2-2